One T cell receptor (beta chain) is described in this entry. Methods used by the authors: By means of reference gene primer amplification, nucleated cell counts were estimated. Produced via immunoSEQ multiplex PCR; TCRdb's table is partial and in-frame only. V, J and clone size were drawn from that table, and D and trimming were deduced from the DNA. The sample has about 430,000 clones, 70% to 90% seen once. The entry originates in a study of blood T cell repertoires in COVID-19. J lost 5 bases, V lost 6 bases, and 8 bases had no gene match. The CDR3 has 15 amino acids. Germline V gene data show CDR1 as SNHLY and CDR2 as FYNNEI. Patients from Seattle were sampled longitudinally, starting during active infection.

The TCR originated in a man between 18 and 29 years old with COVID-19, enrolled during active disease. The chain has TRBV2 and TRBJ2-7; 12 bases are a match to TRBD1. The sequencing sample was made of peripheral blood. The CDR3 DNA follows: TGTGCCAGCAGCTTTGGGGGACAGGGGGCCGACGAGCAGTACTTC. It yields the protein CASSFGGQGADEQYF. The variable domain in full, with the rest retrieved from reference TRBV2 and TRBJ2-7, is EPEVTQTPSHQVTQMGQEVILRCVPISNHLYFYWYRQILGQKVEFLVSFYNNEISEKSEIFDDQFSVERPDGSNFTLKIRSTKLEDSAMYFCASSFGGQGADEQYFGPGTRLTVT.